In its sample, the clone carrying this T cell receptor beta chain was seen once. This record belongs to a study of shared T cell receptors in the human thymus. From germline, CDR1 is LNHDA and CDR2 SQIVND (reference sequence). The CDR3 has 15 residues. The J segment lost 4 bases and the V segment lost 6 bases, leaving 8 bases of the junction unmatched. Some clones are missing from TCRdb's copy, which holds only in-frame ones; the method was immunoSEQ multiplex PCR. The sample contains about 710,000 clones, over 75% of which appear only once. This sample also belongs to another study, concerning human thymus T cells. That study reports: Donation was from healthy Finnish infants who were having corrective surgery that addressed congenital heart defects. Corrective cardiac surgery supplied the resected thymus tissue. V and J gene usage appeared biased in thymic and blood repertoires. The related literature has documented a marked overlap of thymic repertoires among unrelated individuals.

Sequencing input: thymocytes. This clonotype was sampled from a boy less than two years old with a congenital heart defect. The chain combines TRBV19 with TRBJ2-2; 7 bases are a match to TRBD1. CDR3 sequence (DNA): TGTGCCAGTAGCGACAGGGTTGGGAGCACCGGGGAGCTGTTTTTT. This sequence encodes CASSDRVGSTGELFF.